A selection of T cell receptor beta chains follows, all from one sample in a study of blood T cells in healthy people across ages. TCRdb re-analysed the 5' RACE reads in MiXCR, keeping a single row per CDR3 protein. The repertoire holds about 1,500,000 distinct CDR3 sequences, with around two fifths as singletons. The specimen sequenced was blood. The receptors stem from a woman aged 18-30 years in good health. Both conserved end residues are part of each CDR3. Each record gives: V gene, clone size, CDR3 length, J gene, D gene, CDR3 DNA, CDR3 protein. D genes are given only for firm matches. Some rows have no size entry. The others give once, few or many, or a class for an expanded clone.

v_gene: TRBV2
abundance: -
len: 15
j_gene: TRBJ2-1
d_gene: -
CDR3nt: TGTGCCAGCAGTCTCGAGGGGGGGAACAGGGATGAGCAGTTCTTC
CDR3aa: CASSLEGGNRDEQFF

v_gene: TRBV6-5
abundance: -
len: 14
j_gene: TRBJ2-3
d_gene: -
CDR3nt: TGTGCCAGCAGGGCGGGGGCCCGCACAGATACGCAGTATTTT
CDR3aa: CASRAGARTDTQYF

v_gene: TRBV25-1
abundance: -
len: 15
j_gene: TRBJ1-1
d_gene: -
CDR3nt: TGTGCCAGCAGTGACCATAGGACGGTGAACACTGAAGCTTTCTTT
CDR3aa: CASSDHRTVNTEAFF

v_gene: TRBV5-1
abundance: few
len: 16
j_gene: TRBJ2-1
d_gene: -
CDR3nt: TGCGCCAGCAGCTTGGAGGGTATGGGCGGCCGCAATGAGCAGTTCTTC
CDR3aa: CASSLEGMGGRNEQFF

v_gene: TRBV2
abundance: -
len: 16
j_gene: TRBJ2-7
d_gene: TRBD1
CDR3nt: TGTGCCAGCAGTGTCCCGAGGGACAGGAACTCCTACGAGCAGTACTTC
CDR3aa: CASSVPRDRNSYEQYF

v_gene: TRBV20-1
abundance: -
len: 15
j_gene: TRBJ1-4
d_gene: -
CDR3nt: TGCAGTGCTAGCGAAGGCAGCGGGAGTAATGAAAAACTGTTTTTT
CDR3aa: CSASEGSGSNEKLFF

v_gene: TRBV29-1
abundance: few
len: 15
j_gene: TRBJ2-1
d_gene: -
CDR3nt: TGCAGCGGTTGGGGGGGCCTCAGCTCCTACAATGAGCAGTTCTTC
CDR3aa: CSGWGGLSSYNEQFF

v_gene: TRBV11-2
abundance: few
len: 17
j_gene: TRBJ2-5
d_gene: TRBD2
CDR3nt: TGTGCCAGCAGCTTAGAGACTAGCGGGGGCGTTCAAGAGACCCAGTACTTC
CDR3aa: CASSLETSGGVQETQYF

v_gene: TRBV4-1
abundance: few
len: 15
j_gene: TRBJ2-7
d_gene: -
CDR3nt: TGCGCCAGCAGCCCCCAGGACTGGAGCTCCTACGAGCAGTACTTC
CDR3aa: CASSPQDWSSYEQYF

v_gene: TRBV3-1
abundance: -
len: 16
j_gene: TRBJ2-1
d_gene: TRBD2
CDR3nt: TGTGCCAGCAGCCAAGATTCGGGCGGGAGGGCCCATCTTGAGTTCTTC
CDR3aa: CASSQDSGGRAHLEFF

v_gene: TRBV3-1
abundance: -
len: 13
j_gene: TRBJ1-1
d_gene: -
CDR3nt: TGTGCCAGCGACCTTGGTGGGGGCACTGAAGCTTTCTTT
CDR3aa: CASDLGGGTEAFF

v_gene: TRBV5-1
abundance: -
len: 14
j_gene: TRBJ2-4
d_gene: -
CDR3nt: TGCGCCAGCAGCTTGGACCTTTCCCCGGGGGAGCAGTACTTC
CDR3aa: CASSLDLSPGEQYF

v_gene: TRBV28
abundance: -
len: 16
j_gene: TRBJ2-7
d_gene: -
CDR3nt: TGTGCCAGCAGACTACAGGGCCTGCCGAGCTCCTACGAGCAGTACTTC
CDR3aa: CASRLQGLPSSYEQYF

v_gene: TRBV6-5
abundance: -
len: 14
j_gene: TRBJ1-2
d_gene: -
CDR3nt: TGTGCCAGCAGTTACTCGCAGGCTAACTATGGCTACACCTTC
CDR3aa: CASSYSQANYGYTF

v_gene: TRBV2
abundance: -
len: 15
j_gene: TRBJ1-5
d_gene: TRBD1
CDR3nt: TGTGCCAGCAGTTATGCTGGGACAGGGGGTCAGCCCCAGCATTTT
CDR3aa: CASSYAGTGGQPQHF

v_gene: TRBV6-5
abundance: -
len: 13
j_gene: TRBJ2-1
d_gene: -
CDR3nt: TGTGTCAGCAGTTACTCTAGGTGGAATGAGCAGTTCTTC
CDR3aa: CVSSYSRWNEQFF

v_gene: TRBV28
abundance: -
len: 10
j_gene: TRBJ1-4
d_gene: -
CDR3nt: TGTGCCAGCAAGGGTGAAAAACTGTTTTTT
CDR3aa: CASKGEKLFF

v_gene: TRBV7-2
abundance: -
len: 18
j_gene: TRBJ2-7
d_gene: TRBD2
CDR3nt: TGTGCCAGCAGCTTACTAACTAGCGGGAGTACGGTAGGATACGAGCAGTACTTC
CDR3aa: CASSLLTSGSTVGYEQYF

v_gene: TRBV2
abundance: -
len: 14
j_gene: TRBJ2-3
d_gene: -
CDR3nt: TGTGCCAGCATTCGAGGGGGGCCCGGAGATACGCAGTATTTT
CDR3aa: CASIRGGPGDTQYF

v_gene: TRBV7-9
abundance: -
len: 13
j_gene: TRBJ1-1
d_gene: -
CDR3nt: TGTGCCAGCAGCTCTCCCAGGGTCCCTGAAGCTTTCTTT
CDR3aa: CASSSPRVPEAFF

v_gene: TRBV20-1
abundance: few
len: 13
j_gene: TRBJ1-2
d_gene: -
CDR3nt: TGCAGTGCCAGGGGCAGCCTTAACTATGGCTACACCTTC
CDR3aa: CSARGSLNYGYTF

v_gene: TRBV27
abundance: few
len: 13
j_gene: TRBJ2-7
d_gene: -
CDR3nt: TGTGCCAGCAGTTTCGGAGGGGACGACGAGCAGTACTTC
CDR3aa: CASSFGGDDEQYF

v_gene: TRBV3-1
abundance: -
len: 16
j_gene: TRBJ2-1
d_gene: TRBD2
CDR3nt: TGTGCCAGCAGCCAACTTCTGCGGGAGGCCTACAATGAGCAGTTCTTC
CDR3aa: CASSQLLREAYNEQFF

v_gene: TRBV12-3/TRBV12-4
abundance: few
len: 18
j_gene: TRBJ2-7
d_gene: TRBD2
CDR3nt: TGTGCCAGCAGTTTAACCGGACTAGCGGGGGGGCCAGAGGACGAGCAGTACTTC
CDR3aa: CASSLTGLAGGPEDEQYF

v_gene: TRBV29-1
abundance: -
len: 15
j_gene: TRBJ1-2
d_gene: TRBD1
CDR3nt: TGCAGCGGTGGGGCCAAAGCAGGGGGCTTACCGGGCTACACCTTC
CDR3aa: CSGGAKAGGLPGYTF

v_gene: TRBV5-1
abundance: -
len: 13
j_gene: TRBJ2-7
d_gene: -
CDR3nt: TGCGCCAGCAGCGAGGACATCGTCGGCGAGCAGTACTTC
CDR3aa: CASSEDIVGEQYF

v_gene: TRBV15
abundance: few
len: 16
j_gene: TRBJ1-4
d_gene: -
CDR3nt: TGTGCCACCAGCAGAGATCACCCGGGTGGGGCTGAAAAACTGTTTTTT
CDR3aa: CATSRDHPGGAEKLFF

v_gene: TRBV27
abundance: many
len: 13
j_gene: TRBJ2-5
d_gene: TRBD1
CDR3nt: TGTGCCAGCAGTCTACAGGGGGCCGAGACCCAGTACTTC
CDR3aa: CASSLQGAETQYF

v_gene: TRBV10-3
abundance: -
len: 14
j_gene: TRBJ2-2
d_gene: -
CDR3nt: TGTGCCATCAGTGAGTGGGAAGGCACCGGGGAGCTGTTTTTT
CDR3aa: CAISEWEGTGELFF

v_gene: TRBV3-1
abundance: few
len: 13
j_gene: TRBJ1-4
d_gene: -
CDR3nt: TGTGCCAGCAGTCCTGGACGAGTTGAAAAACTGTTTTTT
CDR3aa: CASSPGRVEKLFF

v_gene: TRBV20-1
abundance: -
len: 16
j_gene: TRBJ1-5
d_gene: -
CDR3nt: TGCAGTGCTGGATTGCAACAGGGTTGGGGTGATCAGCCCCAGCATTTT
CDR3aa: CSAGLQQGWGDQPQHF

v_gene: TRBV10-1
abundance: few
len: 12
j_gene: TRBJ1-5
d_gene: -
CDR3nt: TGCGCCAGCAGTAGGAACAATCAGCCCCAGCATTTT
CDR3aa: CASSRNNQPQHF

v_gene: TRBV4-1
abundance: -
len: 16
j_gene: TRBJ1-1
d_gene: TRBD1
CDR3nt: TGCGCCAGCAGCCAGAAGGGGGCAGGGGTGAATACTGAAGCTTTCTTT
CDR3aa: CASSQKGAGVNTEAFF

v_gene: TRBV21-1
abundance: few
len: 20
j_gene: TRBJ2-7
d_gene: -
CDR3nt: TGTGCCAGCAGCAAGGCAGGACTAGCGGGAGGCGGAGGGTTTCTCTACGAGCAGTACTTC
CDR3aa: CASSKAGLAGGGGFLYEQYF

v_gene: TRBV20-1
abundance: -
len: 12
j_gene: TRBJ2-7
d_gene: -
CDR3nt: TGCAGTGCGGGAGAGCCTCCCTACGAGCAGTACTTC
CDR3aa: CSAGEPPYEQYF

v_gene: TRBV27
abundance: -
len: 17
j_gene: TRBJ1-2
d_gene: -
CDR3nt: TGTGCCAGCAGTTCGACCGACCTGGGACTCCGGAACTGTGGCTACACCTTC
CDR3aa: CASSSTDLGLRNCGYTF

v_gene: TRBV4-1
abundance: few
len: 16
j_gene: TRBJ2-7
d_gene: -
CDR3nt: TGCGCCAGCAGCCAAGATCTTTTTTTGGAGTTGGACGAGCAGTACTTC
CDR3aa: CASSQDLFLELDEQYF

v_gene: TRBV20-1
abundance: -
len: 14
j_gene: TRBJ2-5
d_gene: -
CDR3nt: TGCAGTGCTAGAGTTCGTGGAACCGAGGAGACCCAGTACTTC
CDR3aa: CSARVRGTEETQYF

v_gene: TRBV6-5
abundance: -
len: 14
j_gene: TRBJ1-5
d_gene: TRBD1
CDR3nt: TGTGCCAGCAGTGACGGGACAGGGAGTCAGCCCCAGCATTTT
CDR3aa: CASSDGTGSQPQHF

v_gene: TRBV29-1
abundance: many
len: 15
j_gene: TRBJ2-1
d_gene: -
CDR3nt: TGCAGCGTATCACAGGGCAGCGGGTCGACAAATGAGCAGTTCTTC
CDR3aa: CSVSQGSGSTNEQFF

v_gene: TRBV2
abundance: -
len: 15
j_gene: TRBJ2-5
d_gene: TRBD2
CDR3nt: TGTGCCACCCAGGGAGCTAGCGGGGGGAGAGAGACCCAGTACTTC
CDR3aa: CATQGASGGRETQYF

v_gene: TRBV3-1
abundance: few
len: 15
j_gene: TRBJ2-5
d_gene: -
CDR3nt: TGTGCCAGCAGCCAAGGTCCCGCGGGAAAAGAGACCCAGTACTTC
CDR3aa: CASSQGPAGKETQYF

v_gene: TRBV7-9
abundance: few
len: 16
j_gene: TRBJ2-7
d_gene: TRBD2
CDR3nt: TGTGCCAGCAGCTTAGTAGTTGGGAGCGGGGCCTACGAGCAGTACTTC
CDR3aa: CASSLVVGSGAYEQYF

v_gene: TRBV10-3
abundance: few
len: 16
j_gene: TRBJ2-1
d_gene: -
CDR3nt: TGTGCCATCAGTGAGGGTAGTTCTAGCTCCTACAATGAGCAGTTCTTC
CDR3aa: CAISEGSSSSYNEQFF

v_gene: TRBV11-2
abundance: -
len: 15
j_gene: TRBJ2-7
d_gene: TRBD1
CDR3nt: TGTGCCAGCAGCCTAACGGACAGGCATTCCTACGAGCAGTACTTC
CDR3aa: CASSLTDRHSYEQYF

v_gene: TRBV4-1
abundance: -
len: 17
j_gene: TRBJ2-4
d_gene: -
CDR3nt: TGCGCCAGCAGCCAAGTTACGGCTACTCTAGCCAAAAACATTCAGTACTTC
CDR3aa: CASSQVTATLAKNIQYF

v_gene: TRBV20-1
abundance: few
len: 14
j_gene: TRBJ2-1
d_gene: -
CDR3nt: TGCAGTGCTGGCCTCCCGTTCCCCAACAATGAGCAGTTCTTC
CDR3aa: CSAGLPFPNNEQFF

v_gene: TRBV3-1
abundance: -
len: 16
j_gene: TRBJ2-5
d_gene: TRBD1
CDR3nt: TGTGCCAGCAGCCAGCGGACAGGGCTTCAGAGAGAGACCCAGTACTTC
CDR3aa: CASSQRTGLQRETQYF

v_gene: TRBV10-3
abundance: many
len: 16
j_gene: TRBJ2-1
d_gene: TRBD2
CDR3nt: TGTGCCATCAGCCCGAGAACAAGCGGGAGTGGAAATGAGCAGTTCTTC
CDR3aa: CAISPRTSGSGNEQFF

v_gene: TRBV12-3/TRBV12-4
abundance: -
len: 15
j_gene: TRBJ2-7
d_gene: -
CDR3nt: TGTGCCAGCACTAAACCGGGGACCAATTCCTACGAGCAGTACTTC
CDR3aa: CASTKPGTNSYEQYF

v_gene: TRBV5-1
abundance: -
len: 15
j_gene: TRBJ2-7
d_gene: -
CDR3nt: TGCGCCAGCAGCTTGGACGCCAGTCCAGACTACGAGCAGTACTTC
CDR3aa: CASSLDASPDYEQYF

v_gene: TRBV4-1
abundance: many
len: 14
j_gene: TRBJ2-5
d_gene: -
CDR3nt: TGCGCCAGCAGCCAAGTCCAGAACCAAGAGACCCAGTACTTC
CDR3aa: CASSQVQNQETQYF

v_gene: TRBV3-1
abundance: few
len: 18
j_gene: TRBJ2-5
d_gene: -
CDR3nt: TGTGCCAGCAGCCAAGTAGGGTCCTACCAACTCGCTCCTGGTCACCAGTACTTC
CDR3aa: CASSQVGSYQLAPGHQYF

v_gene: TRBV28
abundance: many
len: 14
j_gene: TRBJ2-3
d_gene: -
CDR3nt: TGTGCCAGCAGTTTCGGGGCCAGCACAGATACGCAGTATTTT
CDR3aa: CASSFGASTDTQYF

v_gene: TRBV6-5
abundance: -
len: 15
j_gene: TRBJ2-7
d_gene: -
CDR3nt: TGTACCAGCAGAATAGGGACTTTCAGCTCCTACGAGCAGTACTTC
CDR3aa: CTSRIGTFSSYEQYF

v_gene: TRBV12-3/TRBV12-4
abundance: -
len: 15
j_gene: TRBJ2-1
d_gene: TRBD2
CDR3nt: TGTACCAGCAGTATAGCGGGAAGGGCCTACAATGAGCAGTTCTTC
CDR3aa: CTSSIAGRAYNEQFF

v_gene: TRBV14
abundance: -
len: 14
j_gene: TRBJ2-7
d_gene: -
CDR3nt: TGTGCCAGCAGCCAAGGACAGAAACGCTACGAGCAGTACTTC
CDR3aa: CASSQGQKRYEQYF

v_gene: TRBV10-3
abundance: -
len: 16
j_gene: TRBJ2-2
d_gene: TRBD2
CDR3nt: TGTGCCATCAGAGAAAGCGGGAGGGCCCCCACCGGGGAGCTGTTTTTT
CDR3aa: CAIRESGRAPTGELFF

v_gene: TRBV13
abundance: few
len: 14
j_gene: TRBJ2-7
d_gene: -
CDR3nt: TGTGCCAGCAGCTCTTTCGACCGCTCCTACGAGCAGTACTTC
CDR3aa: CASSSFDRSYEQYF